These 6 T cell receptor beta chains share one sample of origin, sequenced in a study of T-cell reconstitution after alpha-beta-depleted transplantation in children. Preparing the TCRbeta library involved the use of unique molecular identifiers. Each CDR3 protein is one row after TCRdb ran MiXCR on the PCR reads. The sample includes 100,000 or so distinct CDR3 sequences, roughly 7.2% seen only once; the top ten take roughly 15%. This material consisted of PBMCs, taken before TCRalphabeta/CD19-depleted stem cell transplant. These receptors were obtained from a boy between 2 and 10 years old with acute lymphoblastic leukemia, due to receive a stem cell transplant.

This clonotype was counted ten times or more. This chain connects TRBV7-9 to TRBJ2-7; a weak D match, TRBD1 (6 bases). Germline loops: CDR1 SEHNR, CDR2 FQNEAQ (reference sequence). The CDR3 covers 14 residues. Trimming stripped 1 base from V and 2 bases from J, with 9 bases between. CDR3 nucleotides: TGTGCCAGCAGCTTAGAGGGGGTGGCCTACGAGCAGTACTTC. Amino acid sequence: CASSLEGVAYEQYF. Combining the CDR3 with reference TRBV7-9 and TRBJ2-7 gives the whole variable domain DTGVSQNPRHKITKRGQNVTFRCDPISEHNRLYWYRQTLGQGPEFLTYFQNEAQLEKSRLLSDRFSAERPKGSFSTLEIQRTEQGDSAMYLCASSLEGVAYEQYFGPGTRLTVT.

In this sample, this clonotype turned up a few times. This chain connects TRBV10-3 to TRBJ2-5; D is possibly TRBD1 (6 bases). Germline V CDR1 and CDR2: ENHRY, SYGVKD. V shed 5 bases and J shed 2 bases, with 15 bases lying between them. The CDR3 covers 15 residues. CDR3 loop: CAISPPEGGQETQYF. The CDR3 DNA follows: TGTGCCATCAGTCCCCCAGAAGGGGGACAAGAGACCCAGTACTTC.

This clonotype was observed many times. This chain joins TRBV5-1 and TRBJ2-2; weak D call: TRBD1 (6 bases). CDR1 and CDR2 (germline): SGHRS, YFSETQ. Trimming stripped 4 bases from V and 2 bases from J, with 21 bases between. The CDR3 runs 18 residues. As DNA, the CDR3 is TGCGCCAGCAGCCTGAGTCTAGCTGGGGGCAGTAACACCGGGGAGCTGTTTTTT. This translates into CASSLSLAGGSNTGELFF.

The chain joins TRBV5-1 to TRBJ1-2, with D perhaps TRBD1 (6 bases). CDR1 is SGHRS and CDR2 is YFSETQ in the germline V gene. This CDR3 is built from 15 residues. The V and J ends lost 0 bases and 11 bases respectively, with 20 bases between them. Here the CDR3 DNA reads TGCGCCAGCAGCTTGGGTGGTCCGGCGGGGGCGAGATACACCTTC. Translating gives CASSLGGPAGARYTF.

This clonotype was counted at least ten times. J is TRBJ2-5 and V is TRBV5-1, with D possibly TRBD2 on 5 matching bases. Germline V lookup: CDR1 SGHRS, CDR2 YFSETQ. The CDR3 sequence is 15 residues long. Trimming took off 2 bases at V and 2 bases at J, with 13 bases between the two ends. The CDR3 DNA is TGCGCCAGCAGCTTCGTCCTAGCCCATCAAGAGACCCAGTACTTC. As protein: CASSFVLAHQETQYF.

The V gene is TRBV11-2, the J gene TRBJ1-3; D is ambiguous. The CDR3 sequence is 14 residues long. V was trimmed by 1 base and J by 3 bases, leaving 7 bases between them. The germline V gene has CDR1 SGHAT and CDR2 FQNNGV. The CDR3 here is CASSLVVDGNTIYF. The CDR3 DNA sequence: TGTGCCAGCAGCTTAGTGGTCGATGGAAACACCATATATTTT.